This T cell receptor beta chain is drawn from a study of blood T cell repertoires in COVID-19 (dated by TCRdb to 2019 to 2021). Broadly, across the study: Samples covering the acute and convalescent phases of COVID-19 were provided by collaborators in the United States, Italy and Spain. The material from the prospective study consisted of cDNA or gDNA derived from T cells, B-cell-depleted T cells, or PBMCs. Subjects who had been exposed to COVID-19, were actively infected with it, or had recovered from it provided the deeply sampled blood TCRbeta repertoires that made up the dataset. The repertoires were made available in a free public database intended to serve as a resource for research on the immune response to SARS-CoV-2. The samples were drawn from two sources: the first 160 participants of the ongoing ImmuneRACE study, and over 950 subjects contributed by 6 global collaborators. Sample metadata almost always included a de-identified subject ID, COVID-19 status, age in years and sex. HLA class I and class II types, where available, came from metadata supplied by the sample provider rather than from assay-based typing.

What the study reported, not specific to this receptor: The quantity of clinical and demographic metadata differed by source and by participant and was supplied without curation.

The immunoSEQ Assay, a bias-controlled multiplex PCR, was used to amplify TCRbeta CDR3 regions from genomic DNA. The authors' pipeline ran thus. The number of nucleated cells in each sample was estimated from the amplification of reference gene primers within the assay. To quantify the absolute abundance of each unique TCRbeta CDR3 rearrangement, sequence reads were collapsed and filtered. For each sample, productive Simpson clonality was calculated as the square root of Simpson's diversity index across productive rearrangements. The immuneACCESS repertoire file appears here via TCRdb, limited to in-frame rearrangements. These files lack a portion of the clones; in checked studies, under half of the deficit traces to unresolved V genes, and the cause of the others is not known. The V and J calls and clone size are taken from that table; D and trimming were inferred from the DNA. The sample yields 200,000 to 300,000 clones; roughly 91% were counted once. The ten largest clones add up to less than 4.5% of the sample.

Enrolling through a virtual design, the prospective study's participants ranged in age from roughly 18 to 100 years and lived across 24 United States geographic areas. To assign participants to cohorts, the prospective study relied on clinical history that participants themselves reported in a screening survey and a study questionnaire. Each participant in the prospective study had whole blood, serum and a nasopharyngeal or oropharyngeal swab collected by mobile phlebotomists. Participants in the prospective study had the option to provide additional blood draws and questionnaires over a roughly two-month period. Before DNA extraction, blood samples from the prospective study were shipped at room temperature or frozen. In regard to this clone: Its antigen remains undetermined. Per-base quality was not reported, and no clone a single base away is much larger than it.

The sample consisted of PBMCs or T cells enriched from blood (not recorded which). This TCR was recovered from a woman aged 25 to 39 with acute COVID-19.

The CDR3 reads as follows: CASSQLSQGFSYNSPLHF. The DNA sequence is as follows: TGTGCCAGCAGCCAACTCTCCCAGGGGTTCTCCTATAATTCACCCCTCCACTTT. Here the chain combines TRBV3-1 (or the pseudogene TRBV3-2) and TRBJ1-6; perhaps TRBD1 is the D gene, with 6 bases matching. Including the terminal cysteine and phenylalanine, the CDR3 comprises 18 residues. The only DNA kept is the CDR3, 54 bases in frame from the first base. V loses 2 bases, J loses 0 bases, and the germline ends lie 14 bases apart. CDR1 and CDR2 are drawn from the germline V gene (reference sequence): LGHDT, YNNKEL.